The entry that follows covers one TCR beta chain sequence. There are a few counts of this clonotype. Its antigen is not yet known. No base quality values were provided; no much bigger clone lies one nucleotide off. These data come from a study of blood T cells in healthy people across ages (dated by TCRdb to between 2015 and 2017). Context from the whole study: In model experiments, roughly one uniquely barcoded TCR beta cDNA molecule per two T cells was captured by template switching. Age-related changes in TCR beta repertoire diversity were measured in the study by deep sequencing normalized with unique cDNA molecular identifiers. Donors were grouped into four age groups: young (average roughly 17 years), middle-aged (roughly 40), aged (around 56) and long-lived (over 80). To avoid experimental bias, donors of different ages were distributed randomly across sequencing lanes. For two donors (one aged 18 to 30 and one aged 80 or older), the study analyzed two additional independent replicas of 1 million unique cDNA reads from the same blood draw.

The donors were roughly 39 Caucasian individuals from Russia, aged roughly 6 to 100 years, who were systemically healthy. About 10 milliliters of peripheral blood were collected from each donor into EDTA-treated Vacutainer tubes. Ficoll-Paque density-gradient centrifugation was used to isolate PBMCs, with at least 6 million per sample. Trizol reagent was used to extract total RNA from the PBMCs, yielding at least 5 micrograms per sample. For every donor, an aliquot of PBMCs went through flow cytometry to measure the percentages of naive CD45RAhigh/CD27high T cells. Including the terminal cysteine and phenylalanine, the CDR3 comprises 14 residues. The CDR3 DNA has 42 bases and is translated from base 1. V trim: 0 bases; J trim: 3 bases; unmatched bases: 1. For CDR1 and CDR2, the germline V gene (reference sequence) lists SEHNR and FQNEAQ. Library generation was performed with 5' RACE. Sequencing was carried out with an Illumina HiSeq 2500. A second roughly 6 to 12 cycle PCR used a sample-barcoded 5' primer and a J-beta primer mix. A unique molecular identifier was introduced onto each TCR beta cDNA molecule by a template-switch 5' adaptor carrying 12 random nucleotides. At least 2.5 million CDR3-containing paired-end reads were obtained from each sample. All of the RNA was converted into first-strand cDNA using the Mint cDNA synthesis kit, with a TRBC-specific oligonucleotide serving as the primer. Following uracil-DNA glycosylase treatment, all cDNA underwent a first 18-cycle PCR with the universal primers M1SS and BC2_uni_R. Per the original workflow: For normalization, 1 million high-quality reads, each with a distinct molecular identifier, were randomly selected from each sample. Reads sharing molecular identifiers were discarded rather than binned into consensus sequences. MiTCR, with a Q25 quality threshold and the strictest error-elimination algorithm, was used for CDR3 identification, clonotype clustering and error correction. Lower-bound total TCR beta diversity was estimated with a nonparametric unseen species model using Euler transformation. The raw public data were reprocessed by TCRdb itself: fastp quality trimming at Q25, MiXCR clonotype calling, in-frame beta chains only. Records with the same CDR3 protein are collapsed into one entry carrying the most frequent genes and DNA. The V and J calls shown here were made by TCRdb, not taken from the authors' results. The sample data list about 1.7 million distinct CDR3 sequences, and 28% of these were observed just once. The top ten constitute 7.7% of the sample.

What the research found in general, with its limitations: The percentage of naive T cells measured by flow cytometry correlated strongly with observed TCR beta diversity. Compared with the aged group, the long-lived group had more naive CD4+ T cells, fewer expanded clones and increased TCR diversity, a pattern suggesting age selection. Because profiling used bulk unsorted PBMCs, naive and antigen-experienced compartments could not be compared conclusively. Estimates of total diversity based on one million sequenced T cells were regarded as lower bounds and as underestimates. Because the CMV infection status of the donors was unknown, age-related changes in expanded clonotypes may potentially have been confounded. Observed TCR beta diversity per million T cells fell roughly linearly with age, and a significant reduction was already apparent by age approximately 40.

The sample consisted of blood. The rearrangement combines TRBV7-9 with TRBJ2-7, and 8 junction bases match TRBD1. The clonotype comes from a woman between 25 and 40 years old in good health. CDR3 sequence: CASSLAQGDYEQYF. The nucleotides read TGTGCCAGCAGCTTAGCACAGGGGGACTACGAGCAGTACTTC. With the rest looked up from the reference TRBV7-9 and TRBJ2-7 genes rather than sequenced, the full variable domain is DTGVSQNPRHKITKRGQNVTFRCDPISEHNRLYWYRQTLGQGPEFLTYFQNEAQLEKSRLLSDRFSAERPKGSFSTLEIQRTEQGDSAMYLCASSLAQGDYEQYFGPGTRLTVT.